The 10 T cell receptor beta chains in this list originate from one sample, sequenced in a study of cytomegalovirus exposure and HLA in healthy donors. It was with 60 Vbeta and 13 Jbeta primers that the PCR ran. Clones were read by immunoSEQ multiplex PCR, and TCRdb kept only the in-frame ones, dropping some. This table has 100,000 or so clones, about 70% appearing once. Material for sequencing was PBMCs. These receptors originate from a woman between 18 and 29 years old in good health and CMV-seropositive.

The chain has TRBV19 and TRBJ1-4; 8 bases fit TRBD1. Germline CDR1 and CDR2: LNHDA and SQIVND (reference sequence). Trimming took 4 bases from V and 0 from J; bases not matched to a gene: 1. There are 15 residues in the CDR3. Written as DNA, the CDR3 is TGTGCCAGTAGTACGGGACAGGCAACTAATGAAAAACTGTTTTTT. It specifies CASSTGQATNEKLFF. The entire variable domain, with the rest obtained from reference TRBV19 and TRBJ1-4, is as follows: DGGITQSPKYLFRKEGQNVTLSCEQNLNHDAMYWYRQDPGQGLRLIYYSQIVNDFQKGDIAEGYSVSREKKESFPLTVTSAQKNPTAFYLCASSTGQATNEKLFFGSGTQLSVL.

The CDR3 here is CASSGLGEGGFPHYEQYF. CDR3 sequence (DNA): TGTGCCAGCAGCGGACTGGGGGAGGGTGGGTTCCCTCACTACGAGCAGTACTTC. The genes are TRBV7-8 and TRBJ2-7, with 7 bases lining up with TRBD2. Germline loops: CDR1 SGHVS, CDR2 FQNEAQ. J was trimmed by 3 bases and V by 5 bases; bases with no gene match: 19. The CDR3 has 18 amino acids. Using reference TRBV7-8 and TRBJ2-7 for the parts outside the CDR3, the full variable domain is GAGVSQSPRYKVAKRGQDVALRCDPISGHVSLFWYQQALGQGPEFLTYFQNEAQLDKSGLPSDRFFAERPEGSVSTLKIQRTQQEDSAVYLCASSGLGEGGFPHYEQYFGPGTRLTVT.

The chain recombines TRBV2 with TRBJ2-3; D perhaps matches TRBD2 (5 bases). There are 12 residues in the CDR3. Germline CDR1 SNHLY, CDR2 FYNNEI. V shed 5 bases and J shed 4 bases, with 7 bases lying between them. Here the CDR3 DNA reads TGTGCCAGCAGTATCGGGGCAGATACGCAGTATTTT. Amino acids: CASSIGADTQYF. The entire variable domain, with the rest obtained from reference TRBV2 and TRBJ2-3, is as follows: EPEVTQTPSHQVTQMGQEVILRCVPISNHLYFYWYRQILGQKVEFLVSFYNNEISEKSEIFDDQFSVERPDGSNFTLKIRSTKLEDSAMYFCASSIGADTQYFGPGTRLTVL.

The V and J genes are TRBV28 and TRBJ1-2, with D hard to call. V lost 3 bases to trimming and J lost 4 bases, with 15 bases between them. CDR1 and CDR2 from the germline V gene are MDHEN and SYDVKM. The CDR3 is made up of 15 amino acids. The CDR3: CASSFLTPSAYGYTF. In DNA form, the CDR3 reads TGTGCCAGCAGTTTCTTGACTCCGAGCGCCTATGGCTACACCTTC.

The chain uses TRBV6-5 and TRBJ2-1; perhaps TRBD1 as D (6 bases). V was trimmed by 4 bases and J by 1 base, leaving 14 bases between them. The CDR3 spans 16 residues. Germline CDR1 and CDR2: MNHEY and SVGAGI. The CDR3 DNA reads TGTGCCAGCAGTTTCTCAGGGGATGGGTCCTACAATGAGCAGTTCTTC. This codes for CASSFSGDGSYNEQFF.

V usage is TRBV18 and J usage is TRBJ1-1, with D possibly TRBD1 on 5 matching bases. The CDR3 is 16 residues long. Germline CDR1 is KGHSH and CDR2 is LQKENI. V lost 1 base and J lost 1, with 13 bases in between. The CDR3 loop reads CASSPRGAGSNTEAFF. CDR3 sequence (DNA): TGTGCCAGCTCACCACGTGGGGCGGGATCGAACACTGAAGCTTTCTTT. Filled out from reference TRBV18 and TRBJ1-1, the complete variable domain reads NAGVMQNPRHLVRRRGQEARLRCSPMKGHSHVYWYRQLPEEGLKFMVYLQKENIIDESGMPKERFSAEFPKEGPSILRIQQVVRGDSAAYFCASSPRGAGSNTEAFFGQGTRLTVV.

The gene calls are TRBV25-1 and TRBJ2-1, with TRBD1 matching 7 bases. Germline trimming cut 4 bases from V and 4 bases from J; bases unmatched to any gene: 7. The V gene's germline CDR1 is MGHDK and CDR2 SYGVNS. This CDR3 is built from 15 residues. The CDR3 spells CASSGQGRAYNEQFF. The CDR3 DNA follows: TGTGCCAGCAGTGGACAGGGCCGAGCATACAATGAGCAGTTCTTC.

The chain carries TRBV29-1 and TRBJ2-3; TRBD2 agrees at 8 bases. The CDR3 is 21 amino acids. Looked up from germline, CDR1 is SQVTM and CDR2 is ANQGSEA. After removal of 4 bases from V and 2 bases from J, the junction contained 26 bases not matched to a gene. The CDR3 DNA sequence: TGCAGCGTTGTTCTTGGTGCTGGCAGGGATGTAGCGGGAACTTACACAGATACGCAGTATTTT. Translated, it gives CSVVLGAGRDVAGTYTDTQYF.

J is TRBJ2-5 and V is TRBV7-2, with D possibly matching TRBD1 (6 bases). The CDR3 covers 14 residues. V lost 5 bases to trimming and J lost 1 base, with 11 bases between them. CDR1 is SGHTA, CDR2 FQGNSA, per germline. CDR3 sequence reads: CASSPQQGQETQYF. CDR3 in DNA: TGTGCCAGCAGCCCCCAACAGGGCCAAGAGACCCAGTACTTC.

This rearrangement joins TRBV15 to TRBJ2-1; perhaps TRBD1 as D (6 bases). This CDR3 has 16 residues. Germline V lookup: CDR1 LNHNV, CDR2 YYDKDF (reference sequence). The germline V and J ends were trimmed by 2 bases and 2 bases, with 13 bases remaining between them. CDR3 amino acids: CATSRPGTPAYNEQFF. CDR3 coding DNA: TGTGCCACCAGCAGACCCGGGACACCGGCCTACAATGAGCAGTTCTTC.